This TCR beta chain derives from a study of CD8+ T cells in alopecia areata. Study results and limitations: Normal scalp showed lower clonality than lesional scalp, especially alopecia totalis/universalis.

A remark on this clone: Its antigen is currently unknown.

The authors extracted RNA and reverse transcribed it into cDNA as the sequencing template. Data came from immunoSEQ multiplex PCR; TCRdb stores just in-frame clones and leaves some out. Counted here are about 180,000 clones, over 50% occurring once; the ten biggest clones make up roughly 14%. It was from alopecia areata patients that lesional scalp punch biopsies and peripheral blood were collected. This CDR3 has 15 residues. The junction had 5 bases not matched to a gene; V was cut back by 1 base and J by 5 bases. Germline-derived CDR1 and CDR2 are LGHNA and YNFKEQ. The gene calls are TRBV4-2 and TRBJ2-5; 9 nucleotides agree with TRBD1. This specimen was CD4+ T cells sorted from blood, taken at week 0. The clonotype originates from a human donor with alopecia areata. The CDR3 DNA reads as TGTGCCAGCAGCCAAGCGGGACAGGGAGGGGAGACCCAGTACTTC. Amino acids: CASSQAGQGGETQYF.